The source of this T cell receptor (beta chain) is a study of blood T cell repertoires in COVID-19 (dated by TCRdb to between 2020 and 2021). For the study in its entirety: Collaborator samples came from the United States, Italy and Spain and covered acute and convalescent phases of COVID-19. Nearly every sample came with metadata listing a de-identified subject ID, COVID-19 status, age in years and sex. The samples were drawn from two sources: the first 160 participants of the ongoing ImmuneRACE study, and fewer than 1,500 subjects contributed by 6 global collaborators. The prospective study material was composed of cDNA or gDNA derived from T cells, B-cell-depleted T cells, or PBMCs. Deeply sampled blood TCRbeta repertoires from subjects exposed to, actively infected with, or recovered from COVID-19 were included in the dataset. A freely available public database, intended as a resource for researchers studying the immune response to SARS-CoV-2, is where the repertoires were released. Where HLA class I and class II types were available, the types were taken from metadata supplied by the sample provider, not from assay-based typing. Broad study findings and their caveats: The quantity of clinical and demographic metadata differed by source and by participant and was supplied without curation.

A few counts support this clone. Its antigen is not yet known. Base qualities are missing; no much larger clone stands one base away. TCRbeta CDR3 regions were amplified from genomic DNA by means of the immunoSEQ Assay, a bias-controlled multiplex PCR. The source study handled its data this way. Nucleated cell counts per sample were estimated from amplification of reference gene primers within the assay. Sequence reads were collapsed and filtered to measure the absolute abundance of every unique TCRbeta CDR3 rearrangement. For each sample, productive Simpson clonality was calculated as the square root of Simpson's diversity index over productive rearrangements. Drawn from immuneACCESS, this table holds only the in-frame rearrangements with V and J called that TCRdb kept. Clones are partly lost; checked studies trace under half to an unresolved V gene and leave the rest unexplained. V and J calls and clone size are as listed in that table; D and trimming were resolved from the DNA. The sample has under 200,000 clones on record, more than 65% of them singletons. Around 2.4% of the sample is in the top ten clones.

V lost 2 bases and J lost 0 bases; the stretch between them is 10 bases long. As encoded in the germline V gene, CDR1 is KGHSH while CDR2 is LQKENI. Taken from cysteine to phenylalanine, the CDR3 has 15 residues. Of all the DNA, just the CDR3 is kept, 45 bases in frame from base 1. Collaborating institutions collected whole blood in K2EDTA tubes following their own protocols. For TCRbeta analysis, collaborator samples were shipped as frozen whole blood, as isolated PBMCs, or as DNA extracted from either sample type. Sequenced material: peripheral blood. The chain was built from TRBV18 and TRBJ1-1, with a tentative D gene TRBD1 over 5 matching bases. This clonotype was sampled from a human donor with acute or convalescent COVID-19. The donor label of this sample is uncertain. The CDR3 corresponds to CASSPTDTMNTEAFF. The base sequence is TGTGCCAGCTCACCAACGGACACTATGAACACTGAAGCTTTCTTT.